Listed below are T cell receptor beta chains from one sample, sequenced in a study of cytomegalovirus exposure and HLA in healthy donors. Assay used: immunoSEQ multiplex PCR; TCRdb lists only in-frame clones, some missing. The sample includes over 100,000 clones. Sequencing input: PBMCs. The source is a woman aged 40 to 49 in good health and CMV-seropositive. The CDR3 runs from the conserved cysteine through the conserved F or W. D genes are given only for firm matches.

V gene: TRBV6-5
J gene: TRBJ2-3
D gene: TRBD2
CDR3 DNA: TGTGCCAGCAGTTATCTAGCGGGAGGGCGGATGACGCAGTATTTT
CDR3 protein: CASSYLAGGRMTQYF

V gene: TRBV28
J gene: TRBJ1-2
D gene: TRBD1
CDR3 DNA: TGTGCCAGCAGTTCCATCACAGGGGCCCTGAACGGCTACACCTTC
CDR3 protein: CASSSITGALNGYTF

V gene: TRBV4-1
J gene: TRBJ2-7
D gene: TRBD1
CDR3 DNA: TGCGCCAGCAGTCCCAGCTCCATACCGACAGGGACGGGGGAGCAGTACTTC
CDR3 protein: CASSPSSIPTGTGEQYF

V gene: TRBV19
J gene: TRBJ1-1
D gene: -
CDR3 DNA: TGTGCCAGTAGTATATGGGGAGGAGGTACTGAAGCTTTCTTT
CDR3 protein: CASSIWGGGTEAFF

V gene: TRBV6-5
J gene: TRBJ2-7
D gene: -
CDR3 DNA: TGTGCCAGCAGTCTCCAGGGGTCCCACTACGAGCAGTACTTC
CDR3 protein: CASSLQGSHYEQYF

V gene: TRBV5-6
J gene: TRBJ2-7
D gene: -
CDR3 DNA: TGTGCCAGCAGCTTGGCTTCGGTTTCCTACGAGCAGTACTTC
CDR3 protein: CASSLASVSYEQYF

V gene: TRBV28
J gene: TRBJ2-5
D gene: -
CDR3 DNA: TGTGCCAGCAGTACCCCCGGGCGGGATGGGGGGGCCCTTGGAGAGACCCAGTACTTC
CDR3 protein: CASSTPGRDGGALGETQYF

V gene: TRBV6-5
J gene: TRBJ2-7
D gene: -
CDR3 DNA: TGTGCCAGCAATATACTGGGTCAGGGCTACGAGCAGTACTTC
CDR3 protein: CASNILGQGYEQYF

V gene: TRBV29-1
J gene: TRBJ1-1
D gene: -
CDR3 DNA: TGCAGCGTTGAAGATGATCGGGAAATGAACACTGAAGCTTTCTTT
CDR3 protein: CSVEDDREMNTEAFF

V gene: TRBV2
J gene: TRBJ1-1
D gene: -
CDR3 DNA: TGTGCCAGTAGAACAGGGTCAAGGACTGAAGCTTTCTTT
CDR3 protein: CASRTGSRTEAFF

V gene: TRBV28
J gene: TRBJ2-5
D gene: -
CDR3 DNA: TGTGCCAGCAGCTTGCAAGCGGGCCTCCAAGAGACCCAGTACTTC
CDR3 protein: CASSLQAGLQETQYF

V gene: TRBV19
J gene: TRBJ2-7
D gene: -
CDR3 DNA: TGTGCCAGTAGTATCACCAGCTCCTACGAGCAGTACTTC
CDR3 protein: CASSITSSYEQYF

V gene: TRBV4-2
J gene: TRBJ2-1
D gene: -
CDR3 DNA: TGTGCCAGCAGCCAAGATAGCAATGAGCAGTTCTTC
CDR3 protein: CASSQDSNEQFF

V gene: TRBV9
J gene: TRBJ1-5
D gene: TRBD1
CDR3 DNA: TGTGCCAGCAGCGAGGGACAGGGAAATCAGCCCCAGCATTTT
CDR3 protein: CASSEGQGNQPQHF

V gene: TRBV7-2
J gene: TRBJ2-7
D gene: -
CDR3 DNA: TGTGCCAGCAGCTTACGGGTAGCGCCCTACGAGCAGTACTTC
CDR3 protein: CASSLRVAPYEQYF

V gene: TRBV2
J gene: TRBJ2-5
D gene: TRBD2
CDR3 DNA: TGTGCCAGCAGAGCGGGGGCGCCGCGAGAGACCCAGTACTTC
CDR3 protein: CASRAGAPRETQYF

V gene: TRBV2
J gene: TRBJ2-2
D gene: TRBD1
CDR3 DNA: TGTGCCAGCAGTGGGCCGGGACAGGCCTACACCGGGGAGCTGTTTTTT
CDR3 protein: CASSGPGQAYTGELFF

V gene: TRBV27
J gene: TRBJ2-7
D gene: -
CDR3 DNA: TGTGCCAGCAGTCCCGTCCCCCCCCGGGTCAGCTCCTACGAGCAGTACTTC
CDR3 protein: CASSPVPPRVSSYEQYF

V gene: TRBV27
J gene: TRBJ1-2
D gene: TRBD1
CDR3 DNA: TGTGCCAGCAGTTTTCTGAGGGGGCGCGGCGCTAACTATGGCTACACCTTC
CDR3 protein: CASSFLRGRGANYGYTF

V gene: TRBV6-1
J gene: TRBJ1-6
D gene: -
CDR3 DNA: TGTGCCAGCAGACGCCGGGACTCTAATTCACCCCTCCACTTT
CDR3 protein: CASRRRDSNSPLHF

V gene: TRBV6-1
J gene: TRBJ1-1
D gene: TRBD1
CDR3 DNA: TGTGCCAGCAGAGACCGGGACAGGGATGTAGCTTTCTTT
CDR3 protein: CASRDRDRDVAFF

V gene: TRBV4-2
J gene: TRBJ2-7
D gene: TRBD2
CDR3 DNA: TGTGCCAGCAGCCAAGACCCGGGACTAGCGGTCTCCTACGAGCAGTACTTC
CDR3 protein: CASSQDPGLAVSYEQYF

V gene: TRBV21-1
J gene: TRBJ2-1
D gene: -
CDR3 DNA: TGTGCCAGCAGCAAGAGTCTTGAGCAGTTCTTC
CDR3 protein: CASSKSLEQFF

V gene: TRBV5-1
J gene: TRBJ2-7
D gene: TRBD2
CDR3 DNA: TGCGCCAGCAGCTTGGGGGGCGCGGTCTTCGGAGGACTAGCATCATCCTACGAGCAGTACTTC
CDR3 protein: CASSLGGAVFGGLASSYEQYF

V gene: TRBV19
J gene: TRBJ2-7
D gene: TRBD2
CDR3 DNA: TGTGCCAGTAGTATAGTGTCTAGCGGGAAGAGCGAGCAGTACTTC
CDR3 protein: CASSIVSSGKSEQYF

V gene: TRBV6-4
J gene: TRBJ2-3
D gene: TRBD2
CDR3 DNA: TGTGCCAGCGGCGGGGGAGGCACAGATACGCAGTATTTT
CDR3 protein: CASGGGGTDTQYF

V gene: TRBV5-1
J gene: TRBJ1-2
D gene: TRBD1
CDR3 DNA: TGCGCCAGCAGCCCGGGACAGAGCTATGGCTACACCTTC
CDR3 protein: CASSPGQSYGYTF

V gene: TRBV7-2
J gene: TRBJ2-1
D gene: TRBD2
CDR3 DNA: TGTGCCAGCAGCACTAGCGCGCGACCCTACAATGAGCAGTTCTTC
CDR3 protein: CASSTSARPYNEQFF

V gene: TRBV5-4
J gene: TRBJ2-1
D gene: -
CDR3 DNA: TGTGCCAGCAGCTTGCAACAGGGCTCCTACAATGAGCAGTTCTTC
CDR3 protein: CASSLQQGSYNEQFF

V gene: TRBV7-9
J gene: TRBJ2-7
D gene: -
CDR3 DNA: TGTGCCAGCAGCTTAAACTTGCGGGAATTCAACGAGCAGTACTTC
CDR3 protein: CASSLNLREFNEQYF

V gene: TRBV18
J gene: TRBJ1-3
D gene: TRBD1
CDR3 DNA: TGTGCCAGCTCACCGGGACAGGGGTCTGGAAACACCATATATTTT
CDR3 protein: CASSPGQGSGNTIYF

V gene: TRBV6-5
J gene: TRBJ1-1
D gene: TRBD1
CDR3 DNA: TGTGCCAGCAGCCTGGACAGGGTGAGGTCTGAAGCTTTCTTT
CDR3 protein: CASSLDRVRSEAFF

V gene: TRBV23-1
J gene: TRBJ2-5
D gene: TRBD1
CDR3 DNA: TGCGCCAGCAGTCATCCCGGGACAGAAGAGACCCAGTACTTC
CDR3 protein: CASSHPGTEETQYF

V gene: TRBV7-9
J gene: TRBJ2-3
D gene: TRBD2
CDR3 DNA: TGTGCCAGCAGCACAACAGCGGGAGGGCCGGTAGATACGCAGTATTTT
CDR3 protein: CASSTTAGGPVDTQYF

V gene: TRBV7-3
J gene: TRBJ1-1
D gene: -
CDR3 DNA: TGTGCCAGCAGAGATGCAGGGCACACTGAAGCTTTCTTT
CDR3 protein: CASRDAGHTEAFF

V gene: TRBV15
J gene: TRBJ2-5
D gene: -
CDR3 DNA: TGTGCCACCAGCAGAGCCCCGGAAGAGACCCAGTACTTC
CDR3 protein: CATSRAPEETQYF

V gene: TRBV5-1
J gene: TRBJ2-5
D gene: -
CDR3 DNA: TGCGCCAGCAGCTTGGCCCGAGCCCCCCGGGAGACCCAGTACTTC
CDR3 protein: CASSLARAPRETQYF

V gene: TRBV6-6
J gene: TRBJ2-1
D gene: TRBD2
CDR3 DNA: TGTGCCAGCAGTTACTCGGGACTAGCGGGAGGGGCTGAGCAGTTCTTC
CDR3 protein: CASSYSGLAGGAEQFF

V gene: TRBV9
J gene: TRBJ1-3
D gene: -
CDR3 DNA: TGTGCCAGCAGCGTAGCGCTCGCCCCGGGGGGCCCTGGAAACACCATATATTTT
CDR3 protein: CASSVALAPGGPGNTIYF

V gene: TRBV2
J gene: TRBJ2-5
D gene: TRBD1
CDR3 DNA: TGTGCCAGCAAGGCAGGGGGAGTGGAGACCCAGTACTTC
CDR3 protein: CASKAGGVETQYF

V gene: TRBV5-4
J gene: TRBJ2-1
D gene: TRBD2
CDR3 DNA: TGTGCCAGCAGCTTGGGCAGGGGGGGACTAGCGGGAGGCAATGAGCAGTTCTTC
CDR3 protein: CASSLGRGGLAGGNEQFF

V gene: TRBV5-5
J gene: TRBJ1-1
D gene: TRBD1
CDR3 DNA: TGTGCCAGCAGCTTGGGTTCGGACAGGGAAGCTTTCTTT
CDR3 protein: CASSLGSDREAFF

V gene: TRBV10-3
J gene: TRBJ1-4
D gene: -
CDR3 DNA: TGTGCCACATCTTCAGGGACTACTAATGAAAAACTGTTTTTT
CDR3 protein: CATSSGTTNEKLFF

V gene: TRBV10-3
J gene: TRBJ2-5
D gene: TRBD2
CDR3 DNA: TGTGCCATCAGTCTTAGCGGGAGGGACTCAGCGCAGTACTTC
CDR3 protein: CAISLSGRDSAQYF

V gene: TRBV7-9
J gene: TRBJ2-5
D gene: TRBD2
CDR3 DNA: TGTGCCAGCAGCTTAGTCGGACTAGCGGGATCAGAGACCCAGTACTTC
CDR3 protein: CASSLVGLAGSETQYF

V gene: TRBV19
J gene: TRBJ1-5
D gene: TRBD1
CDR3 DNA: TGTGCCAGTAGTATCGGACAGGGGAGATATCAGCCCCAGCATTTT
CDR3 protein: CASSIGQGRYQPQHF

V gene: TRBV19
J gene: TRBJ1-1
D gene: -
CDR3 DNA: TGTGCCAGTAGTCTCCGGGGGACTGAAGCTTTCTTT
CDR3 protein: CASSLRGTEAFF

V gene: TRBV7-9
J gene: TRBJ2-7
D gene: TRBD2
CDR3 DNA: TGTGCCAGCAGCTTAGGTTCTAGCGGAACTAGCTCCTACGAGCAGTACTTC
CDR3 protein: CASSLGSSGTSSYEQYF

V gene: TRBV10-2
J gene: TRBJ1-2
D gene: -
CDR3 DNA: TGCGCCAGCAGCAGATACGACAGCGCAGCTAACTATGGCTACACCTTC
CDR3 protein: CASSRYDSAANYGYTF

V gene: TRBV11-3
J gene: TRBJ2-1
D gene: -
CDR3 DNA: TGTGCCAGCAGCTTAACGGTAGGGGCATCCGCCTACAATGAGCAGTTCTTC
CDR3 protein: CASSLTVGASAYNEQFF

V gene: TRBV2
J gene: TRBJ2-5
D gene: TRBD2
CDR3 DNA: TGTGCCAGCAGTGGCTTAGCGGGAGCAGAAGAGACCCAGTACTTC
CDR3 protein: CASSGLAGAEETQYF

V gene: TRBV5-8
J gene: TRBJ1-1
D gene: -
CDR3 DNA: TGTGCCAGCAGCTACTCAGGGAATCCTGAAGCTTTCTTT
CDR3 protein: CASSYSGNPEAFF

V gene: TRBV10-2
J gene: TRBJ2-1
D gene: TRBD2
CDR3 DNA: TGCGCCAGCACTACTAGCGGGAGTTACAATGAGCAGTTCTTC
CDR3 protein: CASTTSGSYNEQFF

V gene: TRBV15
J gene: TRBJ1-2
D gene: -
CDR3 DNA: TGTGCCACCAGCAGAGACAGGGCTGGCTACACCTTC
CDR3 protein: CATSRDRAGYTF

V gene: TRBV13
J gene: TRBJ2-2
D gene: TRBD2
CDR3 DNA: TGTGCCAGCAGCGGATACGAGTTACTAGCGGGAGGTTCCGGGGAGCTGTTTTTT
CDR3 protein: CASSGYELLAGGSGELFF

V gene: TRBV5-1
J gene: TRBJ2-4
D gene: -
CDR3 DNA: TGCGCCAGCAGCTCCTCAACAGGGTCCGGCATTCAGTACTTC
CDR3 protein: CASSSSTGSGIQYF

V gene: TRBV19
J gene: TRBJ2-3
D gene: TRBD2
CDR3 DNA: TGTGCCAGTAGACTAGCGGGAGCCGATACGCAGTATTTT
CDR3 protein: CASRLAGADTQYF

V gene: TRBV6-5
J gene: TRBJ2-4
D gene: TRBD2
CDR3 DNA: TGTGTAGCGGGAGGCGCCAAAAACATTCAGTACTTC
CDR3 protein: CVAGGAKNIQYF